Here is one T cell receptor (beta chain) with its context. The data were obtained in a study of shared clonotypes between healthy human individuals. Across the study: The composition of the donors was a couple of women and a few men aged 18 to 49.

At the deep level, the assay was run. Here immunoSEQ multiplex PCR was the method, and the copy in TCRdb shows in-frame clones only, minus some. The sample records 2 million to 2.5 million clones, approximately 95% being singletons. The germline V gene has CDR1 MNHEY and CDR2 SVGAGI. After removal of 3 bases from V and 3 bases from J, the junction contained 1 base not matched to a gene. The CDR3 spans 15 residues. The receptor comes from a man aged 18 to 29 in good health. Sequenced: naive CD4+ T cells sorted from blood. Stated subset: CD45RA+ positively selected. This rearrangement joins TRBV6-5 to TRBJ2-2, with 10 bases that match TRBD2. The CDR3 reads CASSYSGGHTGELFF. For the CDR3, the DNA is TGTGCCAGCAGTTATAGCGGGGGGCACACCGGGGAGCTGTTTTTT.